Listed below are T cell receptor beta chains from one sample, sequenced in a study of glioma-infiltrating T cells. One entry per CDR3 protein results from TCRdb running MiXCR on the multiplex PCR reads. Here the sample spans 44,000 or so distinct CDR3 sequences, about 20% being singletons. Sequences were obtained from glioma tissue, nonneoplastic brain tissue, or PBMCs (not recorded which). All receptors derive from a human donor with low-grade glioma or glioblastoma, undergoing nonglioma brain surgery, or in good health (not recorded which). Each CDR3 is given with its conserved first and last residue. Fields, in order: J gene, D gene, V gene, CDR3 protein. D genes are given only for firm matches.

TRBJ2-5 NA TRBV29-1 CSVETGQETQYF
TRBJ2-7 TRBD2 TRBV30 CAWSRMSGSYEQYF
TRBJ1-5 NA TRBV29-1 CSVGAGEGQPQHF
TRBJ2-3 NA TRBV10-1 CASSARDFSDTQYF
TRBJ2-3 TRBD2 TRBV7-2 CASSRGLAGGHTQYF
TRBJ1-6 NA TRBV28 CASSSLRGENSPLHF
TRBJ1-5 NA TRBV28 CASRATSRGQPQHF
TRBJ2-3 NA TRBV2 CASRPTGWGSTDTQYF
TRBJ1-4 NA TRBV3-1 CASSLGTATNEKLFF
TRBJ2-7 NA TRBV20-1 CSASLAIASYEQYF
TRBJ1-2 NA TRBV20-1 CSARGSRDGYTF
TRBJ1-1 TRBD1 TRBV20-1 CSASAGGITEAFF
TRBJ1-5 NA TRBV7-2 CASSLGPTLNQPQHF
TRBJ2-7 NA TRBV20-1 CSAPKNYEQYF
TRBJ1-5 NA TRBV28 CASSSTNGSNQPQHF
TRBJ2-1 NA TRBV3-1 CASSQEGGIHNEQFF
TRBJ2-2 NA TRBV19 CATADSNTGELFF
TRBJ2-2 NA TRBV28 CATYTGPGELFF
TRBJ1-1 TRBD1 TRBV11-2 CASRSTGMNTEAFF
TRBJ2-7 TRBD1 TRBV20-1 CSAKGTGVSEQYF
TRBJ2-7 NA TRBV29-1 CSVAARSTYEQYF
TRBJ2-3 TRBD1 TRBV6-1 CASSAYKGQEMVDTQYF
TRBJ2-1 TRBD1 TRBV29-1 CSVATGTANEQFF
TRBJ2-5 NA TRBV7-2 CASSLARRTVYQETQYF
TRBJ2-3 NA TRBV28 CASSLGTDTQYF
TRBJ2-7 TRBD2 TRBV2 CASSVAILAGTSSYEQYF
TRBJ2-7 NA TRBV2 CASSEPTPYEQYF
TRBJ2-1 TRBD2 TRBV19 CASTSLRDYTNEQFF
TRBJ2-5 TRBD1 TRBV6-1 CASSGGIIWQGANGETQYF
TRBJ1-1 NA TRBV7-8 CASSSGYDTEAFF
TRBJ2-7 TRBD2 TRBV7-9 CASSGTSGIGGPYEQYF
TRBJ2-3 TRBD2 TRBV12-3/TRBV12-4 CASSQTSGSGDTQYF
TRBJ2-1 NA TRBV28 CASSRESVREQFF
TRBJ1-1 NA TRBV2 CASSEGQMNTEAFF